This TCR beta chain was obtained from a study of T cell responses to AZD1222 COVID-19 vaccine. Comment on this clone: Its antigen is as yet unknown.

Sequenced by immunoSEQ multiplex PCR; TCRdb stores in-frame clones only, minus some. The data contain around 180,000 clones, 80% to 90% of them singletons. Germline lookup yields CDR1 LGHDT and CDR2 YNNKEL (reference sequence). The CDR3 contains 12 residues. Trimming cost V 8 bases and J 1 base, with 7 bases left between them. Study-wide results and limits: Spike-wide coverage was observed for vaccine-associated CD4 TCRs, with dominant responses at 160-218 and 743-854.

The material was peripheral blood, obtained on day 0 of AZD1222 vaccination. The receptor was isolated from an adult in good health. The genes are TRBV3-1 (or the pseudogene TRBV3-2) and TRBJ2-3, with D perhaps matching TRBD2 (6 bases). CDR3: CASGGGTDTQYF. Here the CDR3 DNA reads TGTGCCAGCGGAGGGGGCACAGATACGCAGTATTTT.